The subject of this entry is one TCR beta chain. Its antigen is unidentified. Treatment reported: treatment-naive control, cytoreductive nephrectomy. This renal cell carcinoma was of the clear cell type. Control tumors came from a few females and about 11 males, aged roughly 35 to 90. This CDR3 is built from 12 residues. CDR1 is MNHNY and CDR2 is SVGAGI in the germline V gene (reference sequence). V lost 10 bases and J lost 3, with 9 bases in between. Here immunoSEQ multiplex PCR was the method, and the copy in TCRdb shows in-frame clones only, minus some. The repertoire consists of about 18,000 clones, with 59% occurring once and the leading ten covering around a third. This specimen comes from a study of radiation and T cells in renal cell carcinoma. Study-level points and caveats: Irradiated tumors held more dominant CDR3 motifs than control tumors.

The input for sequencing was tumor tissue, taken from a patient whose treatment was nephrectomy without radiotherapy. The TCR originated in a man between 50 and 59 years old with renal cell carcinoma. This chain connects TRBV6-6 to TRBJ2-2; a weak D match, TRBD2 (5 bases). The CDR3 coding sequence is TGTGCCATCGAGGGTTACACCGGGGAGCTGTTTTTT. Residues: CAIEGYTGELFF.